The source of this T cell receptor (beta chain) is a study of PD-L1 blockade in urothelial cancer. The CDR3 spans 14 residues. V lost 6 bases, J lost 10 bases, and 21 bases lay in between. Per the germline V gene, CDR1 is MNHEY and CDR2 is SVGAGI. Profiling relied on immunoSEQ multiplex PCR, and the TCRdb table lists in-frame clones only, not all of them. The top ten hold around 3.9% of the sample, which has 45,000 to 50,000 clones, 88% seen once. This sequence was found in a man older than 75 with urothelial cancer. The V call is TRBV6-5, the J call TRBJ1-1; tentative D call: TRBD1 (6 bases). This specimen consisted of PBMCs, obtained around atezolizumab (anti-PD-L1) treatment. The CDR3 coding sequence is TGTGCCAGCAGGGACGTCACCGGGACACCCGGAGCTTTCTTT. Encoded protein: CASRDVTGTPGAFF.